The T cell receptor (beta chain) described here comes from a study of CD8 T cell repertoires and HIV-1 epitope variants. Per germline, CDR1 MGHRA and CDR2 YSYEKL. The CDR3 sequence is 15 residues long. Trimming removed 4 bases at V and 2 bases at J, with 11 bases between. TCRdb's table, derived via immunoSEQ multiplex PCR, lists solely in-frame clones and lacks some. The table lists 6,000 or so clones, roughly two thirds of them singletons. For this clone: Antigen specificity is unknown.

This clonotype originated in a male donor with HIV. The rearrangement uses TRBV4-1 and TRBJ2-2; D is perhaps TRBD1 (6 bases). Sequencing was performed on cultured CD8+ T cells derived from PBMCs. The chain's CDR3 is CASSLEGTNTGELFF. CDR3 nucleotides: TGCGCCAGCAGCCTTGAGGGGACAAACACCGGGGAGCTGTTTTTT.